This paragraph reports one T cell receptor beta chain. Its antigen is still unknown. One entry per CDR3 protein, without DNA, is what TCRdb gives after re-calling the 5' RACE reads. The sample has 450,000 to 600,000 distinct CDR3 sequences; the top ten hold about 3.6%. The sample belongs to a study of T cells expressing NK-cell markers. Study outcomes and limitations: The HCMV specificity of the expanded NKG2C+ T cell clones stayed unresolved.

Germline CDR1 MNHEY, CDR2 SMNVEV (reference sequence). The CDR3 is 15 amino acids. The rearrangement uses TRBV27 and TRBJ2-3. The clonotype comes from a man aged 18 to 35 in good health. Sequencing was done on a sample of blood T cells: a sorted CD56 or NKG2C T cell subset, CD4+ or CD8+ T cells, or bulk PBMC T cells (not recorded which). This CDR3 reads CASSLSTDSTDTQYF.